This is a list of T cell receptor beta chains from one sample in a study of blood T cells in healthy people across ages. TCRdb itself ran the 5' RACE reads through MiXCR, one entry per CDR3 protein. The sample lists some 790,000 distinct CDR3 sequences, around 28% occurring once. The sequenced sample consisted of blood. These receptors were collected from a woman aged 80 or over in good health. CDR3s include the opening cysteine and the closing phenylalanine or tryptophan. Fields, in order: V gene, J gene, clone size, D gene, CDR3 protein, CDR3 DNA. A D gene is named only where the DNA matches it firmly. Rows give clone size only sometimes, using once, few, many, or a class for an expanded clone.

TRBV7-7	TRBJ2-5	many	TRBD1	CASSFGSPGGGKKETQYF	TGTGCTAGCAGCTTTGGGTCACCAGGGGGTGGTAAGAAAGAGACCCAGTACTTC
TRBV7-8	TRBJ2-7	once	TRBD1	CASRPGTVPYEQYF	TGTGCCAGCAGACCCGGGACAGTCCCCTACGAGCAGTACTTC
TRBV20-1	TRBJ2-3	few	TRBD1	CSARVLPETGTDTQYF	TGCAGTGCTAGAGTATTACCGGAGACAGGGACAGATACGCAGTATTTT
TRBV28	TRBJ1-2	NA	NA	CASRDTGPPNYGYTF	TGTGCCAGCAGGGACACAGGGCCGCCCAACTATGGCTACACCTTC
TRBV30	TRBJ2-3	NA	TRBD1	CAWSSDRVTQYF	TGTGCCTGGAGTTCGGACAGGGTGACGCAGTATTTT
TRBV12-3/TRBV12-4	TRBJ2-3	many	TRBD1	CASSTGQAGTDTQYF	TGTGCCAGCAGCACTGGACAGGCAGGCACAGATACGCAGTATTTT
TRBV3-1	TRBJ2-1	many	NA	CASSQDTSRRNEQFF	TGTGCCAGCAGCCAAGACACTAGCCGGCGGAATGAGCAGTTCTTC
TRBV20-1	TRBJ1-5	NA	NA	CSAGVRGDQPQHF	TGCAGTGCTGGAGTTAGGGGGGATCAGCCCCAGCATTTT
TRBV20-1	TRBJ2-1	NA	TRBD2	CSAREERGAYNEQFF	TGCAGTGCTAGAGAAGAGCGGGGGGCGTACAATGAGCAGTTCTTC
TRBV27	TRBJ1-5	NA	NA	CASSLFWDQPQHF	TGTGCCAGCAGTTTATTCTGGGATCAGCCCCAGCATTTT
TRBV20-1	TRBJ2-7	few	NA	CSARGWGGVAYNEQYF	TGCAGTGCTAGAGGCTGGGGCGGGGTGGCCTACAATGAGCAGTACTTC
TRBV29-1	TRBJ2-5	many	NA	CSVERDTQETQYF	TGCAGCGTTGAACGGGACACTCAAGAGACCCAGTACTTC
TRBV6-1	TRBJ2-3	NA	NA	CANKSLLSLTDTQYF	TGTGCCAACAAAAGTCTTTTAAGCCTCACAGATACGCAGTATTTT
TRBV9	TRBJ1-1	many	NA	CASSAQGTFEAFF	TGTGCCAGCAGCGCACAGGGAACCTTTGAAGCTTTCTTT
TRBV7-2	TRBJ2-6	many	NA	CASSGARANVLTF	TGTGCCAGCAGTGGGGCGAGGGCCAACGTCCTGACTTTC
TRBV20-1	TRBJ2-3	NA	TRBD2	CSARDVRTSGRTDTQYF	TGCAGTGCTAGAGATGTCCGGACTAGCGGTCGCACAGATACGCAGTATTTT
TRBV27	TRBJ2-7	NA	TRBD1	CASSRQGGVYEQYF	TGTGCCAGCAGCAGACAGGGTGGGGTCTACGAGCAGTACTTC
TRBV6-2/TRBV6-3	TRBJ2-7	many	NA	CASKTNLGQYF	TGTGCCAGCAAAACCAACTTGGGGCAGTACTTC
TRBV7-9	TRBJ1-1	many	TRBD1	CASSPWGRGSTEAFF	TGTGCCAGCAGCCCTTGGGGCAGGGGGAGTACTGAAGCTTTCTTT
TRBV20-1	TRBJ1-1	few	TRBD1	CSARDPSGGKANTEAFF	TGCAGTGCTAGAGATCCGTCAGGGGGTAAAGCGAACACTGAAGCTTTCTTT
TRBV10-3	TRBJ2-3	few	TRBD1	CALGGQGNTDTQYF	TGTGCCCTCGGCGGACAGGGAAACACAGATACGCAGTATTTT
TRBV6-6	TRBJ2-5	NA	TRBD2	CASSEQGLAGGQQYF	TGTGCCAGCAGTGAGCAGGGACTAGCGGGAGGGCAGCAGTACTTC
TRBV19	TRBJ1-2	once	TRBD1	CASSSGDRVPNYGYTF	TGTGCCAGTAGTAGTGGAGACAGGGTCCCTAACTATGGCTACACCTTC
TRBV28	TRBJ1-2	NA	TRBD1	CASSLNPTGADTF	TGTGCCAGCAGTTTAAACCCCACAGGGGCGGACACCTTC
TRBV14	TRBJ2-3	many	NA	CASSQEGFNTQYF	TGTGCCAGCAGCCAAGAGGGGTTTAATACGCAGTATTTT
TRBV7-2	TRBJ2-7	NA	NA	CASSLFTGPSYEQYF	TGTGCCAGCAGCTTATTTACAGGGCCGTCCTACGAGCAGTACTTC
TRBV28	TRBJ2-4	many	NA	CATSSTPGAGAKNIQYF	TGTGCCACCTCAAGTACCCCAGGGGCAGGTGCCAAAAACATTCAGTACTTC
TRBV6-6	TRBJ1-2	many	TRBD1	CASSPPGQGSMNYGYTF	TGTGCCAGCAGCCCGCCGGGACAGGGTAGCATGAACTATGGCTACACCTTC
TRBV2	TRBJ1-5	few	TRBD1	CASSGQGARNQPQHF	TGTGCCAGCAGTGGACAGGGGGCACGCAATCAGCCCCAGCATTTT
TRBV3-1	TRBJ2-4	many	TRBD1	CASSLSGTGKVRNIQYF	TGTGCCAGCAGCCTTTCAGGGACAGGGAAGGTCCGAAACATTCAGTACTTC
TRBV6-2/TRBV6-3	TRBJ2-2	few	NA	CASSYGSSSLVGELFF	TGTGCCAGCAGTTACGGGTCCTCGTCCTTAGTCGGGGAGCTGTTTTTT
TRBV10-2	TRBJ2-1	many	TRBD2	CASSTSGGFQEQFF	TGCGCCAGCTCGACTAGCGGGGGGTTTCAAGAGCAGTTCTTC
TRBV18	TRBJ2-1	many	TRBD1	CASSAQGVNSYNEQFF	TGTGCCAGCTCAGCCCAGGGGGTTAACTCCTACAATGAGCAGTTCTTC
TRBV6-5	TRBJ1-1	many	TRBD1	CASSQLGTGKTEAFF	TGTGCCAGCAGTCAACTTGGGACAGGGAAGACTGAAGCTTTCTTT
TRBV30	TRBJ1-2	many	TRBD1	CAWTTGTRLGYTF	TGTGCCTGGACGACAGGGACCCGCCTAGGCTACACCTTC
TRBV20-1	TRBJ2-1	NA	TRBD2	CSATRLAGDNEQFF	TGCAGTGCTACCCGACTAGCGGGCGACAATGAGCAGTTCTTC
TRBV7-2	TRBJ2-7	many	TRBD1	CASSSLGTGSSSQYF	TGTGCCAGCAGCTCTCTCGGGACAGGTTCTTCCTCGCAGTACTTC
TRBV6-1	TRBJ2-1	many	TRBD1	CASRRGPYNEQFF	TGTGCCAGCAGGAGGGGGCCGTACAATGAGCAGTTCTTC
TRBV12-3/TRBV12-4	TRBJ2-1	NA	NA	CASSLQRKYQFF	TGTGCCAGCAGTTTACAGCGAAAGTATCAGTTCTTC
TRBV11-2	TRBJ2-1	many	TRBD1	CATRDRGLKSSYNEQFF	TGTGCCACCCGGGACAGGGGGCTTAAAAGCTCCTACAATGAGCAGTTCTTC
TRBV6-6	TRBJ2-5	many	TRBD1	CASYGQGQETQYF	TGTGCCAGTTACGGACAGGGCCAAGAGACCCAGTACTTC
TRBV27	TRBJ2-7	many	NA	CASSLSYRATYEQYF	TGTGCCAGCAGTTTATCGTACAGGGCTACCTACGAGCAGTACTTC
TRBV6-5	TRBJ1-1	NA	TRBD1	CASSYSPTGGNTEAFF	TGTGCCAGCAGTTACTCCCCGACAGGGGGCAATACTGAAGCTTTCTTT
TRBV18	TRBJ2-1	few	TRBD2	CASSPELLAGGHYNEQFF	TGTGCCAGCTCACCCGAACTCCTAGCGGGGGGGCACTACAATGAGCAGTTCTTC
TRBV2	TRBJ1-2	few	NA	CASSEVRRDTF	TGTGCCAGCAGTGAGGTACGGAGGGACACCTTC
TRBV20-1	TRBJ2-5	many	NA	CSASRVQETQYF	TGCAGTGCTAGCAGGGTTCAAGAGACCCAGTACTTC
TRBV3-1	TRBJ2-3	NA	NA	CASSQTSDTRYF	TGTGCCAGCAGCCAAACTTCAGATACGCGGTATTTT
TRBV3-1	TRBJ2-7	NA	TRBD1	CASSQGRDRGEQYF	TGTGCCAGCAGCCAAGGACGGGACAGAGGCGAGCAGTACTTC
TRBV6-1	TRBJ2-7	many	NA	CAISPGLSSYEQYF	TGTGCCATCAGCCCAGGACTAAGCTCCTACGAGCAGTACTTC
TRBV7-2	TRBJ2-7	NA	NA	CASSTNTGPYEQYF	TGTGCCAGCAGCACGAACACTGGGCCCTACGAGCAGTACTTC
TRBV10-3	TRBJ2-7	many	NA	CAISVQGGQSYEQYF	TGTGCCATCAGTGTCCAGGGGGGCCAATCCTACGAGCAGTACTTC
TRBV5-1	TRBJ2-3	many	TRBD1	CASKHRTGSLTDTQYF	TGCGCCAGCAAACACAGGACAGGGTCCCTCACAGATACGCAGTATTTT
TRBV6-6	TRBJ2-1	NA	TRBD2	CASSLAGGMPNEQFF	TGTGCCAGCAGTTTAGCGGGGGGGATGCCCAATGAGCAGTTCTTC
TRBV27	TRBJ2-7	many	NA	CASSPFVDRPYEQYF	TGTGCCAGCAGTCCTTTTGTCGACAGGCCCTACGAGCAGTACTTC
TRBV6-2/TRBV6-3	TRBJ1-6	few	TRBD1	CASRGQTGASREHSPLHF	TGTGCCAGCAGGGGACAGACAGGCGCAAGTCGGGAACATTCACCCCTCCACTTT
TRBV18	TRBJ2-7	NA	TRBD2	CASSLAGASNGQYF	TGTGCCAGCTCACTAGCGGGGGCAAGTAATGGGCAGTACTTC
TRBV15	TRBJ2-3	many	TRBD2	CATSNPGLAFTDTQYF	TGTGCCACCAGCAATCCGGGACTAGCCTTCACAGATACGCAGTATTTT
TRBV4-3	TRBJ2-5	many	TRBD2	CASSQETSGGQNVYF	TGCGCCAGCAGCCAAGAGACTAGCGGGGGGCAAAACGTGTACTTC
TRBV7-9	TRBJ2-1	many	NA	CASSLGRGEQFF	TGTGCCAGCAGCTTGGGGAGAGGTGAGCAGTTCTTC